A single sample is the source of the 5 T cell receptor beta chains below, sequenced in a study of control samples from healthy donors and cancer patients. The repertoire was sequenced with immunoSEQ multiplex PCR; TCRdb's copy has only in-frame clones and lacks some. This sample has 80,000 to 100,000 clones; about 90% occur once, and the top ten carry over 12%. Source material: blood. The receptors come from a man younger than 45 in good health.

The chain couples TRBV28 to TRBJ2-7; 8 positions match TRBD2. V shed 3 bases, J shed 6 bases, and the junction held 7 bases outside the gene matches. The CDR3 consists of 14 residues. The V gene's germline CDR1 is MDHEN and CDR2 SYDVKM. The CDR3 protein is CASSFRGLASEQYF. CDR3 nucleotide sequence: TGTGCCAGCAGTTTTCGCGGACTAGCTTCCGAGCAGTACTTC.

V usage is TRBV7-2 and J usage is TRBJ2-7; D is ambiguous. V dropped 5 bases and J dropped 1 base, with 9 bases sitting between them. Germline CDR1 reads SGHTA; CDR2 reads FQGNSA. This CDR3 has 13 residues. The CDR3 DNA sequence: TGTGCCAGCAGCCTCCGGACGTCCTACGAGCAGTACTTC. Its protein product is CASSLRTSYEQYF.

The rearrangement uses TRBV29-1 and TRBJ2-2; TRBD2 agrees at 12 bases. The CDR3 runs to 18 residues. Unmatched junction bases numbered 12, after V lost 7 bases and J lost 0 bases. The germline V gene has CDR1 SQVTM and CDR2 ANQGSEA. CDR3 residues: CSASGVLAGGANTGELFF. As DNA, the CDR3 is TGCAGCGCCTCCGGGGTACTAGCGGGGGGCGCGAACACCGGGGAGCTGTTTTTT.

A word on this clone: The same CDR3 also results from other DNA sequences found in this sample. The chain employs TRBV10-3 and TRBJ1-5; D remains ambiguous. The CDR3 has 12 amino acids. V was shortened by 4 bases and J by 4 bases, with 5 bases between the two germline ends. Germline V gene sequence: CDR1 ENHRY, CDR2 SYGVKD. CDR3 residues: CAISGENQPQHF. The CDR3 nucleotides are TGTGCCATCAGTGGGGAAAATCAGCCCCAGCATTTT.

The genes are TRBV7-3 and TRBJ1-6; D remains ambiguous. Germline CDR1 and CDR2: SGHTA and FQGTGA. V lost 3 bases to trimming and J lost 4 bases, with 16 bases between them. This CDR3 is 17 amino acids long. This CDR3 is CASSLGTKGGYNSPLHF. The CDR3 nucleotides are TGTGCCAGCAGCTTGGGAACAAAGGGCGGTTATAATTCACCCCTCCACTTT.